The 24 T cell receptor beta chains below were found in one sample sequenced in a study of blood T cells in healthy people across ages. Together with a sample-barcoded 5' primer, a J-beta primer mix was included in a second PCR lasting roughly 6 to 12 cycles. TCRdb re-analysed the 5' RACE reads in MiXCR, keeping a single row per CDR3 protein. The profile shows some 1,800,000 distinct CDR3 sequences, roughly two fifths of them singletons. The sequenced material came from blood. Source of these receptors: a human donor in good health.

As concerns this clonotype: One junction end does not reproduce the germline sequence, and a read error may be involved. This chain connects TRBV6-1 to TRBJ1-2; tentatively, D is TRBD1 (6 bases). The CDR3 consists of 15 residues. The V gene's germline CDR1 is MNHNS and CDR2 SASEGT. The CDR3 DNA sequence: TGTGCCAGCAGTGTCGGAATTTGGGGGCCTGATGGCCACACCTTC. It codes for CASSVGIWGPDGHTF.

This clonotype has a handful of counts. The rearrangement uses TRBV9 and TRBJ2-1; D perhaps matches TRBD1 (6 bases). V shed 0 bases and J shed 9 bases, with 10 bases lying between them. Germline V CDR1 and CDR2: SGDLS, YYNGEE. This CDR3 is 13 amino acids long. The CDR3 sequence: CASSVGGQGEQFF. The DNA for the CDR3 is TGTGCCAGCAGCGTAGGGGGGCAGGGTGAGCAGTTCTTC.

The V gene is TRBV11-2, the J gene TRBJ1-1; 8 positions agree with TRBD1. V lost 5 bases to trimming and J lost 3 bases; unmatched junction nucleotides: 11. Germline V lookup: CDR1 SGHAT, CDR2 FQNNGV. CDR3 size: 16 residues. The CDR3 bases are TGTGCCAGCAGCACTATAGACAGGGGCGGTGACACTGAAGCTTTCTTT. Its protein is CASSTIDRGGDTEAFF.

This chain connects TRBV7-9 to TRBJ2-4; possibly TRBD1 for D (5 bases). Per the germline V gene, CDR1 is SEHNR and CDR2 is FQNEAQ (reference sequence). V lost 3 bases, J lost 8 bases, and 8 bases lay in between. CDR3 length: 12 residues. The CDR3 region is CASSFQGDIQYF. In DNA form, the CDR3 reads TGTGCCAGCAGCTTTCAAGGGGACATTCAGTACTTC.

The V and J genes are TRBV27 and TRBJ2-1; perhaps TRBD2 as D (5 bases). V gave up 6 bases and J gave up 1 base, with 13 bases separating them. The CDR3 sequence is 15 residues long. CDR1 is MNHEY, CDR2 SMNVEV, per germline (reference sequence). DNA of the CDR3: TGTGCCAGCAGCATAGCGCACCCTTCCTACAATGAGCAGTTCTTC. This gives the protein CASSIAHPSYNEQFF.

CDR3 residues: CASRNPSGTLDSYNEQFF. The CDR3 coding sequence is TGTGCCAGCAGAAATCCCTCTGGCACCTTAGACTCCTACAATGAGCAGTTCTTC. The rearrangement joins TRBV6-2 or TRBV6-3 to TRBJ2-1, with no clear D. CDR3 length: 18 amino acids. Per germline, CDR1 MNHEY and CDR2 SVGEGT. V shed 6 bases and J shed 0 bases, with 21 bases lying between them.

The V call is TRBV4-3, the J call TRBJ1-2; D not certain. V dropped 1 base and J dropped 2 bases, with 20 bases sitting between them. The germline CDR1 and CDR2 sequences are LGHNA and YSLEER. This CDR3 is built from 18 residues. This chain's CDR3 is CASSQVGGTGTRNYGYTF. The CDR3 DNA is TGCGCCAGCAGCCAAGTGGGAGGTACGGGCACCCGAAACTATGGCTACACCTTC.

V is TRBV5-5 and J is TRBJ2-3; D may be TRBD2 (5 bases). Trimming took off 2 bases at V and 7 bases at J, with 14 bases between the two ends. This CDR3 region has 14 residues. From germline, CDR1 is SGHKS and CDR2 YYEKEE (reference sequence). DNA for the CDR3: TGTGCCAGCAGCTTCACTAGTTGGCGGAATACGCAGTATTTT. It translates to CASSFTSWRNTQYF.

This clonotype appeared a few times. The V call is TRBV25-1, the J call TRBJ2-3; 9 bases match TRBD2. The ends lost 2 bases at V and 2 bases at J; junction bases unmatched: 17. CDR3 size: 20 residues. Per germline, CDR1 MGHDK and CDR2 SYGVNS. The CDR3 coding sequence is TGTGCCAGCAGTGAAATCTCCCAACCCGGACTAGCGCTGAACACAGATACGCAGTATTTT. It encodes CASSEISQPGLALNTDTQYF.

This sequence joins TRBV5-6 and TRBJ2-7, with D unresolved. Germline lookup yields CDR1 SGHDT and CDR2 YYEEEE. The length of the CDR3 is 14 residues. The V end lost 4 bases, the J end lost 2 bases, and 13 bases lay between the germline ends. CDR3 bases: TGTGCCAGCAGCCGGCAAGGGAACCCCTACGAGCAGTACTTC. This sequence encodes CASSRQGNPYEQYF.

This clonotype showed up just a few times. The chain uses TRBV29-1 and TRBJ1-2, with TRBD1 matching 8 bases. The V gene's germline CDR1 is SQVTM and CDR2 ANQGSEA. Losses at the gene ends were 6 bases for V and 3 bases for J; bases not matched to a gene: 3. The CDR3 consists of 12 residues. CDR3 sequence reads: CSVRGPDYGYTF. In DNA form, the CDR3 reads TGCAGCGTCAGGGGGCCGGACTATGGCTACACCTTC.

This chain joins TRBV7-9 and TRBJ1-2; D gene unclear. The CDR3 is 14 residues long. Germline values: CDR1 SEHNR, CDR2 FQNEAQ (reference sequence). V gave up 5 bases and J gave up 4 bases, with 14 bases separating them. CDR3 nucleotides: TGTGCCAGCAGCCCCGGGGTAGGCGGCTATGGCTACACCTTC. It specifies CASSPGVGGYGYTF.

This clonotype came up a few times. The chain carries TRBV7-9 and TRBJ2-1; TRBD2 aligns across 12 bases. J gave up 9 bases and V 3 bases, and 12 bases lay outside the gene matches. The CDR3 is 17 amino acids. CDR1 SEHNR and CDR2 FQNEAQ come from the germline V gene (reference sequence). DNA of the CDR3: TGTGCCAGCAGCTTGGACCGTGGACTAGCGGGGAATGGTGAGCAGTTCTTC. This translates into CASSLDRGLAGNGEQFF.

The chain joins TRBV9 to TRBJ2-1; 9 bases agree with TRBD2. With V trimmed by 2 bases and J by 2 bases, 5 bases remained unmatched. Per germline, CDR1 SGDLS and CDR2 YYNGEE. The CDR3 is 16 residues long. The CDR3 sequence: CASSVRRGGAYNEQFF. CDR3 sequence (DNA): TGTGCCAGCAGCGTCCGGCGGGGGGGTGCCTACAATGAGCAGTTCTTC. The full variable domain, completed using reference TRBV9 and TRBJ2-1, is DSGVTQTPKHLITATGQRVTLRCSPRSGDLSVYWYQQSLDQGLQFLIQYYNGEERAKGNILERFSAQQFPDLHSELNLSSLELGDSALYFCASSVRRGGAYNEQFFGPGTRLTVL.

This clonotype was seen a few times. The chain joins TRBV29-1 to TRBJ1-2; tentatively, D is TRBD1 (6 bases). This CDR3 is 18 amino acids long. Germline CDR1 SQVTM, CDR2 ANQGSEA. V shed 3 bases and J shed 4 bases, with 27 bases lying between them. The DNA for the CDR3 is TGCAGCGTTGAGTGGGGCGGCCCATCCGGGGGGCTCTTCTATGGCTACACCTTC. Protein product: CSVEWGGPSGGLFYGYTF.

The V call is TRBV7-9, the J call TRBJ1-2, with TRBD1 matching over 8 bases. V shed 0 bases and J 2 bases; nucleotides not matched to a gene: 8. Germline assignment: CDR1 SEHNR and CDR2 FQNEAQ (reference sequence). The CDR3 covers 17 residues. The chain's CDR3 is CASSLAGTGQMNYGYTF. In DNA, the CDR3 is TGTGCCAGCAGCTTAGCGGGGACAGGACAAATGAACTATGGCTACACCTTC.

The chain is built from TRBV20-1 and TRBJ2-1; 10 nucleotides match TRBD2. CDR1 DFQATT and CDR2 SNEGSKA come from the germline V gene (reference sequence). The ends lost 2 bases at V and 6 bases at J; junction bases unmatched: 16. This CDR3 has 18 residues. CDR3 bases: TGCAGTGCTAGATGGGCTAGCGGGGGCCCGACCCCCTTCAATGAGCAGTTCTTC. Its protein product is CSARWASGGPTPFNEQFF.

Here the CDR3 reads CASSPTPEGSEQFF. CDR3 DNA sequence: TGTGCCAGCAGTCCTACCCCCGAGGGATCCGAGCAGTTCTTC. The chain is built from TRBV6-5 and TRBJ2-1, with D perhaps TRBD2 (5 bases). Germline V gives CDR1 MNHEY, CDR2 SVGAGI. Trimming shortened V by 5 bases and J by 10 bases, and 18 bases separated the two germline ends. This CDR3 is 14 amino acids long.

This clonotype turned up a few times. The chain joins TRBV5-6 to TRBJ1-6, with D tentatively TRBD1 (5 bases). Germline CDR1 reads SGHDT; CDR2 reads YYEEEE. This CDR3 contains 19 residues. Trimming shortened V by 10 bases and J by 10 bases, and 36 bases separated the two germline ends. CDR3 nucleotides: TGTGCCCCAACTCCCGGACTGACTAGATCGCGAGGGGAAGGCTCACCCCTCCACTTT. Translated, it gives CAPTPGLTRSRGEGSPLHF.

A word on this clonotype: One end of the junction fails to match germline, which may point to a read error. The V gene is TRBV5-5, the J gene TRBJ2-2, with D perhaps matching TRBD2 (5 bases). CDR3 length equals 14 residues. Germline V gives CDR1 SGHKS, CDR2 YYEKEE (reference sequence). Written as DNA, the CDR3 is TGTGCCAGCAGCTTTACGACGAACACCGGGGAGCGGTTTTTT. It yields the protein CASSFTTNTGERFF.

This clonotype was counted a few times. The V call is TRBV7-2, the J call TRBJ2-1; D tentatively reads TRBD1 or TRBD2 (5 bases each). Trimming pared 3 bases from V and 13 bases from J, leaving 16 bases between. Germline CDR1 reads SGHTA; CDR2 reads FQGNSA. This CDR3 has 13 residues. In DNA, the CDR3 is TGTGCCAGCAGCTTCGACAGCTGGGAGACCCAGTTCTTC. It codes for CASSFDSWETQFF.

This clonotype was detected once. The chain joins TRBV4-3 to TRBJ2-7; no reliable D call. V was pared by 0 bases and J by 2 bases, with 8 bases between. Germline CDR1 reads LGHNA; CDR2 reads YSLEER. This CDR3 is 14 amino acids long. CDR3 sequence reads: CASSQDSRAYEQYF. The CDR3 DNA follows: TGCGCCAGCAGCCAAGATTCACGAGCCTACGAGCAGTACTTC.

CDR3 bases: TGTGCCAGCAGCCAAGATCTAAGGCGGGAAACCTACAATGAGCAGTACTTC. This translates into CASSQDLRRETYNEQYF. The rearrangement uses TRBV3-1 and TRBJ2-1, with a weak D call TRBD2 (6 bases). With the DNA end fitting TRBJ2-7 better, the J assignment may be wrong. The CDR3 is 17 residues long. In germline, CDR1 is LGHDT, CDR2 YNNKEL (reference sequence).

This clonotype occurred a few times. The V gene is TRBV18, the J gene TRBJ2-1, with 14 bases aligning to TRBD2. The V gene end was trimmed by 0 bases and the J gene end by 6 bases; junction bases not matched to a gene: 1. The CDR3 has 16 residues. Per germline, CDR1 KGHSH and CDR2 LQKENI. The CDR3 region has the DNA TGTGCCAGCTCACCACCGGGACTAGCGGGGGTCAATGAGCAGTTCTTC. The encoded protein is CASSPPGLAGVNEQFF.